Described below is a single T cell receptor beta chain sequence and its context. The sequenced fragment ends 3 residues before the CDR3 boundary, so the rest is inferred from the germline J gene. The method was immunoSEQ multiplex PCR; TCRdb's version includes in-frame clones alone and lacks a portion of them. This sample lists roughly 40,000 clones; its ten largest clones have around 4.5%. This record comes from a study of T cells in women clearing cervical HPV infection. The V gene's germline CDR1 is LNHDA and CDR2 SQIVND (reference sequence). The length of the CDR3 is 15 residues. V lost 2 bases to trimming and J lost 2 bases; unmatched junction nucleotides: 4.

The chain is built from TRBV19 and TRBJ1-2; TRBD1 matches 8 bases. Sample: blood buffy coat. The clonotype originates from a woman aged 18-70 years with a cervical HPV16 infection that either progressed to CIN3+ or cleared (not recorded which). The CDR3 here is CASSIPGTGNYGYTF. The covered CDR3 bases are TGTGCCAGTAGTATACCTGGGACAGGCAACTATGGC.